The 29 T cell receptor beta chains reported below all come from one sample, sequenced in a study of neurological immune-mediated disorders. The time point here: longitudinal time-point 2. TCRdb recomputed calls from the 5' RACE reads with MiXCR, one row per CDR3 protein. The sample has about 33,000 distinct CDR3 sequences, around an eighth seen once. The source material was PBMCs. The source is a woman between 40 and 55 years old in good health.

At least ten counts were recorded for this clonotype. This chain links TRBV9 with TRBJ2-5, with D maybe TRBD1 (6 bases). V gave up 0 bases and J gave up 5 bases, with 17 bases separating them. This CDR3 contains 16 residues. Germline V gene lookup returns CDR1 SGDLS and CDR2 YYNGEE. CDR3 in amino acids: CASSVDTGSLGETQYF. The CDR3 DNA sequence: TGTGCCAGCAGCGTAGACACAGGGTCCCTAGGGGAGACCCAGTACTTC.

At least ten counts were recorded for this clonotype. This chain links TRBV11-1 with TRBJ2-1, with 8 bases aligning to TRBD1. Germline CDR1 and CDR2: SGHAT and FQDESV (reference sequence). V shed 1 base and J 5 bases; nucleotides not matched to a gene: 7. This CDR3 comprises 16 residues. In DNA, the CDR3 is TGTGCCAGCAGCTTAGAGTTAGGGACAGGAAACAATGAGCAGTTCTTC. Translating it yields CASSLELGTGNNEQFF.

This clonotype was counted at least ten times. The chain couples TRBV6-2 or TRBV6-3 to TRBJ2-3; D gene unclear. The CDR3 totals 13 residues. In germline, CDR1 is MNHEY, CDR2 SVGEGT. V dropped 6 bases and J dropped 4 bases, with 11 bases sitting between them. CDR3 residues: CASSADTPDTQYF. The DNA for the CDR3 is TGTGCCAGCAGCGCCGATACCCCAGATACGCAGTATTTT.

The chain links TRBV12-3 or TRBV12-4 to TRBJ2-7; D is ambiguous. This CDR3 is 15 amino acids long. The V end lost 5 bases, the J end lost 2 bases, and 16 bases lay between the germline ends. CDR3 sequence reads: CASSEQGQAAYEQYF. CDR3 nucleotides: TGTGCCAGCAGTGAACAAGGGCAGGCCGCCTACGAGCAGTACTTC.

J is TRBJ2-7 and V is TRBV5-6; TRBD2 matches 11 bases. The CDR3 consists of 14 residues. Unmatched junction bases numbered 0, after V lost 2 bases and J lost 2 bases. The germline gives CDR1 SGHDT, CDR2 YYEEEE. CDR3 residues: CASSLLAGAYEQYF. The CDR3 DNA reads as TGTGCCAGCAGCTTACTAGCGGGAGCCTACGAGCAGTACTTC.

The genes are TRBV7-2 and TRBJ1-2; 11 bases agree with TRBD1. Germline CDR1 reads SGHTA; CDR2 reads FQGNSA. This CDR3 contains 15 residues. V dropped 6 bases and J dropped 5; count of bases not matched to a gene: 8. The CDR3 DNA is TGTGCCAGCAGGGCACCGGACAGGGGGCAATATGGCTACACCTTC. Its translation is CASRAPDRGQYGYTF.

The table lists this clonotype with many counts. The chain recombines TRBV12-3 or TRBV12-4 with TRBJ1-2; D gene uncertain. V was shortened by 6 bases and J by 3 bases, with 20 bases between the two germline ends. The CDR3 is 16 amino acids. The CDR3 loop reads CASRGSDLLRDYGYTF. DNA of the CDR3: TGTGCCAGCAGGGGCAGCGATCTACTAAGGGACTATGGCTACACCTTC.

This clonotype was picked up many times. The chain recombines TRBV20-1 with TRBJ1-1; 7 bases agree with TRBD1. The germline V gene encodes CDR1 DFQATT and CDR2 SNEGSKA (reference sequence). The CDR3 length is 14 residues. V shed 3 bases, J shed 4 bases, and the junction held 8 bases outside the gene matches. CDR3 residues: CSASRGPGGTEAFF. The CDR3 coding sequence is TGCAGTGCTAGTAGAGGGCCAGGGGGCACTGAAGCTTTCTTT.

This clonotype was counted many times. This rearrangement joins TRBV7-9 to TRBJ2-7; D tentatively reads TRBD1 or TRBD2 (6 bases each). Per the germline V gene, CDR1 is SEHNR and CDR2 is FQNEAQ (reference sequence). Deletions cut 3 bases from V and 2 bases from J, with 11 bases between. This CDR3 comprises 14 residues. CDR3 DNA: TGTGCCAGCAGCTTCATAGGGGGGACCTACGAGCAGTACTTC. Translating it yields CASSFIGGTYEQYF.

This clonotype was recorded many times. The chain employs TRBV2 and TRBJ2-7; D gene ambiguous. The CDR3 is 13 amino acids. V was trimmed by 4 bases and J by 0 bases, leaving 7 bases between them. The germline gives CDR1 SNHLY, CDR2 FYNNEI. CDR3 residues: CASSGLRSYEQYF. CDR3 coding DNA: TGTGCCAGCAGTGGACTCCGCTCCTACGAGCAGTACTTC.

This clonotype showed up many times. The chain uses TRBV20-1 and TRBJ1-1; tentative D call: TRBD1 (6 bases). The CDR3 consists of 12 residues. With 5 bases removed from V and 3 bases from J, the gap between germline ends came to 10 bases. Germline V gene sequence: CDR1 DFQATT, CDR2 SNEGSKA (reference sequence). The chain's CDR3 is CSAAGQHTEAFF. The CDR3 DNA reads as TGCAGTGCTGCCGGACAGCACACTGAAGCTTTCTTT.

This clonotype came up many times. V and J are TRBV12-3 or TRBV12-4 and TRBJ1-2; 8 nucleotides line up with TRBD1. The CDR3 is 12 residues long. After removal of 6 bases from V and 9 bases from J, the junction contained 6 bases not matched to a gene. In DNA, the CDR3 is TGTGCCAGCAGCTGGGACAGGAGGCGCTACACCTTC. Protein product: CASSWDRRRYTF.

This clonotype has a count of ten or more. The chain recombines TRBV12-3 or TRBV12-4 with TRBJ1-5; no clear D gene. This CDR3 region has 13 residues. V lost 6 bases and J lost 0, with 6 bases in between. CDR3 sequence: CASRRNSNQPQHF. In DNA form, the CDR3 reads TGTGCCAGCAGAAGGAATAGCAATCAGCCCCAGCATTTT.

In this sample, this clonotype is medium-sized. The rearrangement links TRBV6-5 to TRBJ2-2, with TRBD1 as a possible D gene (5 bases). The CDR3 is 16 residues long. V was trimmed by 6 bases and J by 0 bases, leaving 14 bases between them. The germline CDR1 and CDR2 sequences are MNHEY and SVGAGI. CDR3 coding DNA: TGTGCCAGCAGCCCCCCGGCAGGGTCGAACACCGGGGAGCTGTTTTTT. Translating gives CASSPPAGSNTGELFF.

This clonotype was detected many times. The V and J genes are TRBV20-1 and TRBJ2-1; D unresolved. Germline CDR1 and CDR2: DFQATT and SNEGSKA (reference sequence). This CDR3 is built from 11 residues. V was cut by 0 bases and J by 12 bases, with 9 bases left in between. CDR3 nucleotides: TGCAGTGCTAGAGATAGTGGATTGCAGTTCTTC. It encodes CSARDSGLQFF.

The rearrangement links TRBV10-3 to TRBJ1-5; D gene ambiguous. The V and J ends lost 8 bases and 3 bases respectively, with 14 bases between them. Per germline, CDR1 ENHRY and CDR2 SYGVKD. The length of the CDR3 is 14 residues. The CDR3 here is CAIAGAVDNQPQHF. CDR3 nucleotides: TGTGCCATCGCAGGAGCTGTAGACAATCAGCCCCAGCATTTT.

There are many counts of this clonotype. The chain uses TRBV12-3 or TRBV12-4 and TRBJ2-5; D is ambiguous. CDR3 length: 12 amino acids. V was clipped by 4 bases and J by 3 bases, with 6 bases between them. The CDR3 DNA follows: TGTGCCAGCAGTTATGTAGAAGAGACCCAGTACTTC. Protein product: CASSYVEETQYF.

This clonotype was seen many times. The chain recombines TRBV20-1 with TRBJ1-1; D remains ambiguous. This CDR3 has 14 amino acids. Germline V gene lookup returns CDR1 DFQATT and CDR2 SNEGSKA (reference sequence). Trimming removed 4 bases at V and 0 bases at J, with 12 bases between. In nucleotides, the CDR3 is TGCAGTGCTAAAAGGACGGGATTGAACACTGAAGCTTTCTTT. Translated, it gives CSAKRTGLNTEAFF.

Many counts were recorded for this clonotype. The CDR3 DNA sequence: TGTGCCAGCAGTTTGTCCGGGTCTGGGGATACGCAGTATTTT. It codes for CASSLSGSGDTQYF. The V call is TRBV12-3 or TRBV12-4, the J call TRBJ2-3, with D unclear. Deletions cut 3 bases from V and 6 bases from J, with 13 bases between. The CDR3 totals 14 residues.

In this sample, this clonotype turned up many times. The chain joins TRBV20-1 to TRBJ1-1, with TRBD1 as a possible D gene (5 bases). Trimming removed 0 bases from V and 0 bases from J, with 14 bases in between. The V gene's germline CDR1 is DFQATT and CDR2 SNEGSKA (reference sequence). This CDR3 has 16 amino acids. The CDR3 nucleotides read TGCAGTGCTAGAGACAGGGTCTTTGTCATGAACACTGAAGCTTTCTTT. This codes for CSARDRVFVMNTEAFF.

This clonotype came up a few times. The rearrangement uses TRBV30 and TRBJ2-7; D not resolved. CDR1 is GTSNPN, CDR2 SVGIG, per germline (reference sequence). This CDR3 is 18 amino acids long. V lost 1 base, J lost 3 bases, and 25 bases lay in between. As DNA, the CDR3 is TGTGCCTGGAGTGCCACCACCCTTGGCGCAGGAATGCGCTACGAGCAGTACTTC. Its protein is CAWSATTLGAGMRYEQYF.

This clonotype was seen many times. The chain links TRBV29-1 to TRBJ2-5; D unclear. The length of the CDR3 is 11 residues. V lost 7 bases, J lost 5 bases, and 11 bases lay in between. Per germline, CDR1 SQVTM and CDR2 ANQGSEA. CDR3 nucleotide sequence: TGCAGCGGTTCCCTCCGGGAGACCCAGTACTTC. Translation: CSGSLRETQYF.

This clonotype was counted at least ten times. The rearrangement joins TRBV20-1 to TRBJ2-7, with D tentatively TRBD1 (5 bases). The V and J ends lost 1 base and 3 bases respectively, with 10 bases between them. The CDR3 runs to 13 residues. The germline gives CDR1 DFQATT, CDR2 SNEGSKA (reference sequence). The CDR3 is CSARGGRDYEQYF. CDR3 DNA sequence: TGCAGTGCTAGAGGGGGCAGGGACTACGAGCAGTACTTC.

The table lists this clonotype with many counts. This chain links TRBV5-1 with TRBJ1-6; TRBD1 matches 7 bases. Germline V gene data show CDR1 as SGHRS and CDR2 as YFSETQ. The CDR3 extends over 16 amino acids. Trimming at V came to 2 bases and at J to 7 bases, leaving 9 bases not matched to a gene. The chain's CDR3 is CASSFTGVAANSPLHF. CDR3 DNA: TGCGCCAGCAGCTTTACAGGGGTTGCAGCGAATTCACCCCTCCACTTT.

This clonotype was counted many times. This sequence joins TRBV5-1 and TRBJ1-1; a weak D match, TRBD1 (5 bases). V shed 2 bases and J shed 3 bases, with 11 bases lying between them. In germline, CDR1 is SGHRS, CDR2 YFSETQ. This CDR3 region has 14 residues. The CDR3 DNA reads TGCGCCAGCAGCTTTATGGGACGGTACACTGAAGCTTTCTTT. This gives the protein CASSFMGRYTEAFF.

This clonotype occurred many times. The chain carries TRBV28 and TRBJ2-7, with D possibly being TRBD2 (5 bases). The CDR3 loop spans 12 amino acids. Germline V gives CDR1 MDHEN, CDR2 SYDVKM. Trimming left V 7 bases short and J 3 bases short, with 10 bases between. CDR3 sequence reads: CASTTGYYEQYF. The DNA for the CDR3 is TGTGCCAGCACGACGGGGTACTACGAGCAGTACTTC.

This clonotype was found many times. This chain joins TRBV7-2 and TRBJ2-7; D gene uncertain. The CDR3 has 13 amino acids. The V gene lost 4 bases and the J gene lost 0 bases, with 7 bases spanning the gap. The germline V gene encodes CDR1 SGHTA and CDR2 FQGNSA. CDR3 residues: CASSSLNSYEQYF. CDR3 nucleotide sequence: TGTGCCAGCAGCTCCCTCAACTCCTACGAGCAGTACTTC.

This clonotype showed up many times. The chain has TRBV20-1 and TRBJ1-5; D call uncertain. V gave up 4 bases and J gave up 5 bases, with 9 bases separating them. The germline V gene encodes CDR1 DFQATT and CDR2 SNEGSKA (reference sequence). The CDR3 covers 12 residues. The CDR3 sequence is CSATPKDQPQHF. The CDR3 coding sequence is TGCAGTGCTACCCCAAAGGATCAGCCCCAGCATTTT.

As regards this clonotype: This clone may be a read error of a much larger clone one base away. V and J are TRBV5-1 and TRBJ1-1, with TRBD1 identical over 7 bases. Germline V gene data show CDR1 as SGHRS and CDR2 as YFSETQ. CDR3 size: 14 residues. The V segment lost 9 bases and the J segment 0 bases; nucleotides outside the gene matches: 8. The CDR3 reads CANTRQGMNTEAFF. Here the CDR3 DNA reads TGCGCCAACACCCGACAGGGTATGAACACTGAAGCTTTCTTT.